The 8 T cell receptor beta chains below were found in one sample sequenced in a study of T cell responses to AZD1222 COVID-19 vaccine. Using immunoSEQ multiplex PCR, the repertoire was profiled, and TCRdb retains in-frame clones only, with some absent. The data show about 94,000 clones, approximately 91% seen once. The sequences come from peripheral blood, collected on day 0 of AZD1222 vaccination. These receptors all stem from an adult in good health.

The V gene is TRBV25-1, the J gene TRBJ1-2, with 8 bases lining up with TRBD1. V lost 7 bases and J lost 7; bases outside the gene matches: 20. The V gene's germline CDR1 is MGHDK and CDR2 SYGVNS. The CDR3 contains 17 residues. The CDR3 spells CASTDPRTGPPRSGYTF. CDR3 bases: TGTGCCAGCACCGATCCCCGGACAGGGCCACCTAGGAGTGGCTACACCTTC.

The chain uses TRBV7-3 and TRBJ1-6; D not resolved. This CDR3 is built from 15 residues. Per germline, CDR1 SGHTA and CDR2 FQGTGA. V lost 2 bases and J lost 7, with 12 bases in between. The CDR3 DNA reads TGTGCCAGCAGCTTATCGTTAGGTACCAATTCACCCCTCCACTTT. This translates into CASSLSLGTNSPLHF.

This clone occurred once. Its ends do not fully match the called genes, so a read error is possible. The V call is TRBV7-7, the J call TRBJ2-1; D remains ambiguous. This CDR3 comprises 13 residues. Germline V CDR1 and CDR2: SSHAT, FNYEAQ (reference sequence). This CDR3 reads CASSLRPNDEQFF. The DNA of the CDR3 is TGTGCTAGCAGCTTACGACCGAACGATGAGCAGTTCTTC.

The chain has TRBV7-3 and TRBJ2-2; 11 bases are a match to TRBD1. Unmatched junction bases numbered 13, after V lost 5 bases and J lost 8 bases. Germline loops: CDR1 SGHTA, CDR2 FQGTGA. This CDR3 has 17 amino acids. The chain's CDR3 is CASSTPGTGGGPGELFF. In DNA form, the CDR3 reads TGTGCCAGCAGCACGCCCGGGACAGGGGGAGGCCCTGGGGAGCTGTTTTTT. The full variable domain, rest sourced from reference TRBV7-3 and TRBJ2-2, is GAGVSQTPSNKVTEKGKYVELRCDPISGHTALYWYRQSLGQGPEFLIYFQGTGAADDSGLPNDRFFAVRPEGSVSTLKIQRTERGDSAVYLCASSTPGTGGGPGELFFGEGSRLTVL.

V is TRBV7-9 and J is TRBJ2-3; no reliable D call. The germline V and J ends were trimmed by 3 bases and 4 bases, with 8 bases remaining between them. Germline V CDR1 and CDR2: SEHNR, FQNEAQ (reference sequence). This CDR3 has 13 residues. CDR3 residues: CASSFLGSDTQYF. CDR3 in DNA: TGTGCCAGCAGCTTTCTGGGGTCAGATACGCAGTATTTT.

The gene calls are TRBV10-3 and TRBJ2-5; tentative D call: TRBD2 (6 bases). V dropped 3 bases and J dropped 1 base, with 15 bases sitting between them. This CDR3 contains 16 residues. Germline CDR1 and CDR2: ENHRY and SYGVKD. The CDR3 sequence is CAISDPRGVFQETQYF. The DNA for the CDR3 is TGTGCCATCAGTGATCCACGCGGGGTATTCCAAGAGACCCAGTACTTC.

This chain joins TRBV6-5 and TRBJ1-1; D is ambiguous. The CDR3 contains 14 residues. V was trimmed by 6 bases and J by 1 base, leaving 12 bases between them. CDR1 MNHEY and CDR2 SVGAGI come from the germline V gene. As DNA, the CDR3 is TGTGCCAGCAGGCAAGGACGGGAGAACACTGAAGCTTTCTTT. Residues: CASRQGRENTEAFF.

V and J are TRBV19 and TRBJ2-5; D not resolved. The germline CDR1 and CDR2 sequences are LNHDA and SQIVND (reference sequence). CDR3 length: 10 amino acids. Trimming took off 6 bases at V and 4 bases at J, with 3 bases between the two ends. The CDR3 sequence is CASRGETQYF. The CDR3 DNA sequence: TGTGCCAGTAGGGGAGAGACCCAGTACTTC. The full variable domain, rest sourced from reference TRBV19 and TRBJ2-5, is DGGITQSPKYLFRKEGQNVTLSCEQNLNHDAMYWYRQDPGQGLRLIYYSQIVNDFQKGDIAEGYSVSREKKESFPLTVTSAQKNPTAFYLCASRGETQYFGPGTRLLVL.